This T cell receptor (beta chain) was documented in a study of blood T cell repertoires in COVID-19. Across the whole study: Whether acute or convalescent, the COVID-19 samples came from the United States, Italy and Spain. Nucleic acid was either cDNA or gDNA, and it came from T cells, B-cell-depleted T cells, or PBMCs.

Authors' analysis steps: Amplification with reference gene primers provided the estimates of nucleated cell counts. Profiled with immunoSEQ multiplex PCR; TCRdb holds only in-frame clones, not every one. The V and J calls and clone size were taken over from that table, and D and trimming were inferred from the DNA. Of about 180,000 clones in the sample, over 65% are singletons; the top ten hold 15% to 20%. Patients of the Seattle cohort, enrolled during active infection, were followed longitudinally. CDR3 length: 13 amino acids. Between the trimmed V and J ends, which lost 5 bases and 4 bases, there was a span of 11 bases.

Specimen: peripheral blood. This sequence originates from a person aged 70 to 85 with COVID-19, enrolled during active disease. V usage is TRBV12-3 or TRBV12-4 and J usage is TRBJ1-2, with D perhaps matching TRBD1 (5 bases). The CDR3 region has the DNA TGTGCCAGCAGTCCACAGGCCCCCTATGGCTACACCTTC. Protein product: CASSPQAPYGYTF.